Each of the 18 T cell receptor beta chains below was sequenced from the same sample in a study of prognosis after radiotherapy for stage I lung cancer. Starting from genomic DNA, TCR beta CDR3 was amplified through two-round multiplex PCR. It was primers specific to each TRBV and TRBJ gene that first-round PCR used. TCRdb reprocessed the multiplex PCR reads with MiXCR, giving one entry per CDR3 protein. This table holds roughly 26,000 distinct CDR3 sequences, roughly 30% found once. This sample comprised PBMCs, obtained before or after stereotactic body radiation therapy (not recorded which). The receptors here all came from a donor over 45 with non-small cell lung cancer.

This clonotype was recorded at least ten times. J is TRBJ1-1 and V is TRBV30; D is uncertain. This CDR3 has 13 residues. In germline, CDR1 is GTSNPN, CDR2 SVGIG (reference sequence). V gave up 5 bases and J gave up 10 bases, with 20 bases separating them. CDR3 residues: CAWGRDVELVAFF. CDR3 nucleotides: TGTGCCTGGGGCCGGGATGTAGAACTGGTAGCTTTCTTT.

This clonotype was picked up many times. This chain uses TRBV5-1 with TRBJ2-7, with 9 bases aligning to TRBD2. Trimming cost V 3 bases and J 7 bases; bases outside gene matches: 8. Germline assignment: CDR1 SGHRS and CDR2 YFSETQ. This CDR3 comprises 14 residues. The CDR3 bases are TGCGCCAGCAGCTCCCTAGCGGGGTCTGGGGAGCAGTACTTC. Its protein is CASSSLAGSGEQYF.

On this clonotype: This may stem from a read error, because a much larger clone lies one nucleotide away. V and J are TRBV6-1 and TRBJ1-1; 7 nucleotides align to TRBD1. This CDR3 has 14 residues. Per the germline V gene, CDR1 is MNHNS and CDR2 is SASEGT. Losses at the gene ends were 6 bases for V and 7 bases for J; bases not matched to a gene: 11. CDR3 loop: CASRAPNRGSEAFF. The CDR3 DNA reads as TGTGCCAGCAGAGCCCCGAACAGGGGAAGTGAAGCTTTCTTT.

Concerning this clonotype itself: A far larger clone is one base from this, pointing to a likely read error. The CDR3 nucleotides read TGTGCCAGCAGTGAAGGGGGCGGGCTAGCGGGCCGCAATGAGCAGTCCTTC. Amino acids: CASSEGGGLAGRNEQSF. V gene TRBV6-2 or TRBV6-3 combines with J gene TRBJ2-5; the D gene is possibly TRBD2 (8 bases). This CDR3 comprises 17 residues. The V gene's germline CDR1 is MNHEY and CDR2 SVGEGT.

In this sample, this clonotype turned up many times. The rearrangement uses TRBV10-3 and TRBJ1-6, with 7 bases fitting TRBD1. V lost 3 bases, J lost 7 bases, and 9 bases stayed unmatched. The CDR3 spans 16 residues. The germline V gene has CDR1 ENHRY and CDR2 SYGVKD. The DNA of the CDR3 is TGTGCCATCAGTGACGGGGGTAGGGGGCTGAATTCACCCCTCCACTTT. It encodes CAISDGGRGLNSPLHF.

At least ten counts were recorded for this clonotype. This chain joins TRBV7-6 and TRBJ2-1, with TRBD2 matching over 7 bases. V gave up 5 bases and J gave up 4 bases; unmatched junction bases: 8. The CDR3 sequence is 15 residues long. Germline V gene data show CDR1 as SGHVS and CDR2 as FNYEAQ. The CDR3 DNA sequence: TGTGCCAGCAGCCTCGCTAGCGGAGATTACAATGAGCAGTTCTTC. Protein sequence: CASSLASGDYNEQFF. Full variable domain (missing parts from reference TRBV7-6 and TRBJ2-1): GAGVSQSPRYKVTKRGQDVALRCDPISGHVSLYWYRQALGQGPEFLTYFNYEAQQDKSGLPNDRFSAERPEGSISTLTIQRTEQRDSAMYRCASSLASGDYNEQFFGPGTRLTVL.

At least ten counts were recorded for this clonotype. CDR3 DNA sequence: TGTGCCAGCAGTTTAAGGTGGGAAGCTTTCTTT. Translated: CASSLRWEAFF. The V gene is TRBV12-3 or TRBV12-4, the J gene TRBJ1-1; D remains unclear. The CDR3 runs to 11 residues. Trimming removed 2 bases at V and 8 bases at J, with 6 bases between.

This clonotype was seen a single time. This may stem from a read error, because a much larger clone lies one nucleotide away. V gene TRBV20-1 combines with J gene TRBJ2-4; TRBD1 agrees at 7 bases. Trimming cost V 6 bases and J 4 bases; bases outside gene matches: 9. The CDR3 spans 14 residues. CDR1 is DFQATT, CDR2 SNEGSKA, per germline (reference sequence). The CDR3 is CSALFPGQKNIQYF. The CDR3 DNA sequence: TGCAGTGCCTTATTCCCGGGACAGAAAAACATTCAGTACTTC.

The rearrangement links TRBV30 to TRBJ1-1; 10 bases fit TRBD1. The length of the CDR3 is 13 residues. Germline loops: CDR1 GTSNPN, CDR2 SVGIG (reference sequence). The trim removed 3 bases at V and 5 bases at J, leaving 3 bases unmatched. CDR3 residues: CAWSGTGVTEAFF. CDR3 in DNA: TGTGCCTGGAGCGGGACAGGGGTTACTGAAGCTTTCTTT.

As for this clonotype: This is likely an artifact of a read error, given a far larger clone one base away. The chain recombines TRBV6-5 with TRBJ2-7, with 8 bases identical to TRBD1. Per germline, CDR1 MNHEY and CDR2 SVGAGI. CDR3 length: 14 amino acids. The CDR3 loop is CASAEGQDAREHYF. The DNA of the CDR3 is TGTGCCTCAGCAGAGGGACAGGATGCCCGCGAGCATTACTTC.

Of note for this clonotype: A read error may be the cause here, since a much bigger clone is one base away. V is TRBV9 and J is TRBJ1-1, with unresolved D. The CDR3 is 13 amino acids. Germline CDR1 and CDR2: SGDLS and YYNGEE. V lost 5 bases, J lost 1 base, and 9 bases lay in between. CDR3 in DNA: TGTGCCAGCAGAGTCGACCAGAACACTGAAGCTTTCTTT. It specifies CASRVDQNTEAFF.

This clonotype was recorded at least ten times. V usage is TRBV14 and J usage is TRBJ2-7, with a tentative D call TRBD1 (7 bases). This CDR3 is built from 15 residues. V was cut by 4 bases and J by 5 bases, with 18 bases left in between. The germline CDR1 and CDR2 sequences are SGHDN and FVKESK. The DNA for the CDR3 is TGTGCCAGCAGCCCTCCACAGGGGAGGAAAAACGAGCAGTACTTC. The encoded protein is CASSPPQGRKNEQYF.

This clonotype has at least ten counts. This chain joins TRBV25-1 and TRBJ1-1; D call uncertain. The germline V gene encodes CDR1 MGHDK and CDR2 SYGVNS. The CDR3 is 14 residues long. Trimming cost V 1 base and J 1 base, with 7 bases left between them. CDR3 residues: CASSESGGNTEAFF. CDR3 coding DNA: TGTGCCAGCAGTGAATCGGGAGGGAACACTGAAGCTTTCTTT.

This clonotype was seen ten or more times. The chain links TRBV19 to TRBJ1-5, with TRBD1 matching over 7 bases. Germline V CDR1 and CDR2: LNHDA, SQIVND (reference sequence). The V segment lost 5 bases and the J segment 7 bases; nucleotides outside the gene matches: 5. The CDR3 extends over 13 amino acids. CDR3 coding DNA: TGTGCCAGTAGTCTACAACAGGGGCAGCCCCAGCATTTT. Its protein product is CASSLQQGQPQHF. Drawing the rest from reference TRBV19 and TRBJ1-5, the complete variable domain is DGGITQSPKYLFRKEGQNVTLSCEQNLNHDAMYWYRQDPGQGLRLIYYSQIVNDFQKGDIAEGYSVSREKKESFPLTVTSAQKNPTAFYLCASSLQQGQPQHFGDGTRLSIL.

This clonotype has only a few counts. A much larger clone differs by one base, so this may be a read error. V and J are TRBV20-1 and TRBJ2-5; D ambiguous. Trimming stripped 3 bases from V and 4 bases from J, with 9 bases between. Germline CDR1 reads DFQATT; CDR2 reads SNEGSKA (reference sequence). The CDR3 sequence is 12 residues long. In DNA form, the CDR3 reads TGCAGTGCTAGGGAACCCGTAGAGACCCAGTACTTC. This translates into CSAREPVETQYF.

In this sample, this clonotype is medium-sized. V gene TRBV6-1 combines with J gene TRBJ1-4; no firm D call. Germline CDR1 MNHNS, CDR2 SASEGT. The CDR3 sequence is 15 residues long. Between the trimmed V and J ends, which lost 0 bases and 5 bases, there was a span of 10 bases. In DNA form, the CDR3 reads TGTGCCAGCAGTGAAGCGACCGGAGGGAATGAAAAACTGTTTTTT. This translates into CASSEATGGNEKLFF.

Ten or more counts support this clonotype. The chain uses TRBV5-4 and TRBJ1-1; D remains unclear. CDR1 is SGHNT, CDR2 YYREEE, per germline (reference sequence). The CDR3 totals 14 residues. The V and J ends lost 5 bases and 7 bases respectively, with 18 bases between them. The CDR3 loop is CASRNSAGKVEAFF. The CDR3 DNA reads TGTGCCAGCAGAAACTCCGCAGGAAAGGTTGAAGCTTTCTTT.

This clonotype was picked up a small number of times. The chain links TRBV10-3 to TRBJ1-1; D gene unclear. The V end lost 6 bases, the J end lost 6 bases, and 17 bases lay between the germline ends. Germline V CDR1 and CDR2: ENHRY, SYGVKD. The CDR3 is 14 amino acids. The CDR3 DNA reads TGTGCCATCAGCCAGCTCGCGGGGATGGCTGAAGCTTTCTTT. Translating it yields CAISQLAGMAEAFF.